The 2 T cell receptor beta chains presented below share a single source sample, sequenced in a study of blood T cell repertoires in COVID-19. Profiling relied on immunoSEQ multiplex PCR, and the TCRdb table lists in-frame clones only, not all of them. The repertoire consists of approximately 280,000 clones, with approximately 86% occurring once and the leading ten covering just under 9.5%. Sample: peripheral blood. All receptors come from a man younger than 30 with active or convalescent COVID-19.

This chain joins TRBV12-3 or TRBV12-4 and TRBJ1-1, with D perhaps TRBD1 (5 bases). CDR3 length: 13 amino acids. Trimming pared 3 bases from V and 6 bases from J, leaving 11 bases between. CDR3 amino acids: CASSLGGNAEAFF. The CDR3 nucleotides read TGTGCCAGCAGTTTGGGGGGTAATGCTGAAGCTTTCTTT.

J is TRBJ1-2 and V is TRBV3-1 (or the pseudogene TRBV3-2); 7 nucleotides match TRBD1. Germline CDR1 LGHDT, CDR2 YNNKEL (reference sequence). This CDR3 has 12 amino acids. Trimming cost V 4 bases and J 7 bases; bases outside gene matches: 3. CDR3 amino acids: CASSPGDSGYTF. The CDR3 nucleotides read TGTGCCAGCAGCCCCGGGGACAGTGGCTACACCTTC.